These 13 T cell receptor beta chains originate from one sample sequenced in a study of OX40 agonist ivuxolimab in advanced cancers. Repertoires were generated with immunoSEQ multiplex PCR, while TCRdb's copy carries only in-frame clones and drops some. The sample has more than 55,000 clones; around 90% are singletons. Sample: CD4+ or CD8+ T cells sorted from blood, taken in a trial of the OX40 agonist ivuxolimab. These receptors came from an adult with an advanced solid tumor such as melanoma, head and neck, liver or kidney cancer.

The CDR3 coding sequence is TGTGCCAGCAGTTACGGGGGACAGAGGGCTTTCTTT. Its translation is CASSYGGQRAFF. V is TRBV6-5 and J is TRBJ1-1, with 7 nucleotides matching TRBD1. CDR1 is MNHEY, CDR2 SVGAGI, per germline. The length of the CDR3 is 12 residues. V shed 2 bases, J shed 11 bases, and the junction held 5 bases outside the gene matches.

As concerns this clone: At one end, the junction sequence differs from germline, possibly due to a read error. The chain employs TRBV19 and TRBJ2-6; maybe TRBD1 (5 bases). The CDR3 extends over 15 amino acids. Germline-derived CDR1 and CDR2 are LNHDA and SQIVND (reference sequence). CDR3 sequence: CASSVDSSGANVLTF. In nucleotides, the CDR3 is TGTGCCAGTAGTGTAGACAGCTCTGGGGCCAACGTCCTGACTTTC.

The chain links TRBV20-1 to TRBJ2-3; D ambiguous. Germline V gene lookup returns CDR1 DFQATT and CDR2 SNEGSKA (reference sequence). The CDR3 has 11 amino acids. V was pared by 3 bases and J by 4 bases, with 5 bases between. This CDR3 is CSARQADTQYF. DNA for the CDR3: TGCAGTGCTAGGCAAGCAGATACGCAGTATTTT.

The rearrangement joins TRBV14 to TRBJ2-5, with D possibly matching TRBD1 (6 bases). V was cut by 3 bases and J by 5 bases, with 10 bases left in between. CDR1 is SGHDN, CDR2 FVKESK, per germline. The CDR3 has 13 amino acids. CDR3 coding DNA: TGTGCCAGCAGCCACGGACAGTGGGAGACCCAGTACTTC. Protein sequence: CASSHGQWETQYF.

Here the CDR3 reads CASSTGGSYEQYF. As DNA, the CDR3 is TGTGCCAGCAGCACCGGGGGCTCCTACGAGCAGTACTTC. This chain joins TRBV7-8 and TRBJ2-7; maybe TRBD2 (6 bases). The CDR3 consists of 13 residues. CDR1 SGHVS and CDR2 FQNEAQ come from the germline V gene. V lost 5 bases to trimming and J lost 0 bases, with 8 bases between them.

This chain connects TRBV7-9 to TRBJ1-2; TRBD1 matches at 10 bases. V lost 2 bases and J lost 5; bases outside the gene matches: 8. The CDR3 loop spans 16 amino acids. Germline V CDR1 and CDR2: SEHNR, FQNEAQ (reference sequence). The CDR3 DNA is TGTGCCAGCAGCTTACGGGGACAGGGGAACATTTATGGCTACACCTTC. Encoded protein: CASSLRGQGNIYGYTF.

This clone showed up just once. The chain is built from TRBV5-5 and TRBJ2-3; D not resolved. This CDR3 has 16 amino acids. CDR1 and CDR2 (germline): SGHKS, YYEKEE (reference sequence). The ends were cut back, 4 bases at V and 0 bases at J, with 15 bases in the middle. The CDR3 nucleotides read TGTGCCAGCAGCCCCGTTGTCTTCTCTAGCACAGATACGCAGTATTTT. Protein: CASSPVVFSSTDTQYF.

The chain links TRBV9 to TRBJ2-4; D gene unclear. The CDR3 consists of 12 residues. CDR1 and CDR2 (germline): SGDLS, YYNGEE. V was clipped by 1 base and J by 9 bases, with 8 bases between them. The CDR3 bases are TGTGCCAGCAGCGTAACCCCGGGCATTCAGTACTTC. This sequence encodes CASSVTPGIQYF.

The rearrangement joins TRBV9 to TRBJ2-2, with D perhaps assigned TRBD1 or TRBD2 (7 bases each). Germline V gene data show CDR1 as SGDLS and CDR2 as YYNGEE. CDR3 length: 16 amino acids. V lost 1 base and J lost 5, with 15 bases in between. CDR3 sequence (DNA): TGTGCCAGCAGCGTATGGTCAGGGGGAGGGACCGGGGAGCTGTTTTTT. Translating it yields CASSVWSGGGTGELFF.

The chain couples TRBV6-5 to TRBJ1-1; D is undetermined. Per the germline V gene, CDR1 is MNHEY and CDR2 is SVGAGI. V was trimmed by 6 bases and J by 2 bases, leaving 7 bases between them. This CDR3 region has 12 residues. As DNA, the CDR3 is TGTGCCAGCAGCACGGGCAACACTGAAGCTTTCTTT. As protein: CASSTGNTEAFF.

This clone was seen only once. The genes are TRBV6-5 and TRBJ2-7; D may be TRBD1 (5 bases). The V and J ends lost 0 bases and 6 bases respectively, with 9 bases between them. The germline V gene has CDR1 MNHEY and CDR2 SVGAGI. The CDR3 extends over 13 amino acids. The CDR3 DNA reads as TGTGCCAGCAGTTACTCGAACAGGTTCGAGCAGTACTTC. Translated, it gives CASSYSNRFEQYF.

The chain couples TRBV6-6 to TRBJ1-1; no firm D call. The germline gives CDR1 MNHNY, CDR2 SVGAGI (reference sequence). The CDR3 has 13 amino acids. The ends were cut back, 6 bases at V and 11 bases at J, with 19 bases in the middle. CDR3 nucleotides: TGTGCCAGCAGCTCCCTCGGACTTCGAGGGGCTTTCTTT. This encodes CASSSLGLRGAFF.

The J gene is TRBJ1-1, the V gene TRBV5-1; no definite D call. Trimming left V 1 base short and J 3 bases short, with 10 bases between. The CDR3 is 14 residues long. The germline V gene has CDR1 SGHRS and CDR2 YFSETQ. The CDR3: CASSLIGSDTEAFF. In DNA, the CDR3 is TGCGCCAGCAGCTTGATCGGATCCGACACTGAAGCTTTCTTT.